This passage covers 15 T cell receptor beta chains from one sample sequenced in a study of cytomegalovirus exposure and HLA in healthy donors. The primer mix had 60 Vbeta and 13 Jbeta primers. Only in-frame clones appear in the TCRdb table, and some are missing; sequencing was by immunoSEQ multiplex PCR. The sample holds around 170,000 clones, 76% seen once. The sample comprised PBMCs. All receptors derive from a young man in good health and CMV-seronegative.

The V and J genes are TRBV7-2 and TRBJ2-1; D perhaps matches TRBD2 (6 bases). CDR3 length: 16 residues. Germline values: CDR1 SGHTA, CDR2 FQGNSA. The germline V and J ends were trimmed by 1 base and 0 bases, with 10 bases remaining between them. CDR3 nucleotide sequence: TGTGCCAGCAGCTTAGTAGCGGCGGGCTCCTACAATGAGCAGTTCTTC. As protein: CASSLVAAGSYNEQFF.

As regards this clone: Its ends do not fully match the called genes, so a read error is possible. The DNA for the CDR3 is TGTTCCAGCAGCTCACAGGGGAGTGGCTACACCTTC. Its protein product is CSSSSQGSGYTF. This rearrangement joins TRBV7-9 to TRBJ1-2; 7 nucleotides align to TRBD1. The CDR3 covers 12 residues. The V gene's germline CDR1 is SEHNR and CDR2 FQNEAQ (reference sequence).

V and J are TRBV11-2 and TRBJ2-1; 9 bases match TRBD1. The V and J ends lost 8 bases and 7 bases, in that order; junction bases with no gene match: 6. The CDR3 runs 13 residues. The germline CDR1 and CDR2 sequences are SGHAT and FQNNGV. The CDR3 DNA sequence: TGTGCCAGCGGCTGGGACAGGGCAAATGAGCAGTTCTTC. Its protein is CASGWDRANEQFF.

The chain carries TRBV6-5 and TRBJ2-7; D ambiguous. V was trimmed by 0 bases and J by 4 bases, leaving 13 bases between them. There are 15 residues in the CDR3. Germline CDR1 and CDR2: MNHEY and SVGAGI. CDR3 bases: TGTGCCAGCAGTTACTCGGCCCGAACCAGGTACGAGCAGTACTTC. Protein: CASSYSARTRYEQYF.

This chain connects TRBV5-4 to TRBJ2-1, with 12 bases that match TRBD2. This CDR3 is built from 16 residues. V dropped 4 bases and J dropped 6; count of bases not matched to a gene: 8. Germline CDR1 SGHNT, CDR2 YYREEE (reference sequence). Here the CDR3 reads CASSPGGLAGTNEQFF. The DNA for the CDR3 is TGTGCCAGCAGCCCCGGAGGACTAGCGGGGACCAATGAGCAGTTCTTC.

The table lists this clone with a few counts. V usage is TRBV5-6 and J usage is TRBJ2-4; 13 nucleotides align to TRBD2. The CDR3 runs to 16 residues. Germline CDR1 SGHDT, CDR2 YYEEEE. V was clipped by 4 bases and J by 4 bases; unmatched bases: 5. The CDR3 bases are TGTGCCAGCAGCGGGACTAGCGGGGTGCAGAAAAACATTCAGTACTTC. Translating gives CASSGTSGVQKNIQYF.

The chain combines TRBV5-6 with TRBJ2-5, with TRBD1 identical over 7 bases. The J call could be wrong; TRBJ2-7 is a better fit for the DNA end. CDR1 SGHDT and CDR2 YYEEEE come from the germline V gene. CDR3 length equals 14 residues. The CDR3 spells CASSPGQFNYEQYF. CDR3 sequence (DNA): TGTGCCAGCAGCCCGGGACAGTTTAACTACGAGCAGTACTTC.

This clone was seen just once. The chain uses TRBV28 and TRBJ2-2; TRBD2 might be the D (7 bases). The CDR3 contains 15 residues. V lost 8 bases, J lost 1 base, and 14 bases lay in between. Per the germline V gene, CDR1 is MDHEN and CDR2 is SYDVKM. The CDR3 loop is CASGGGPQNTGELFF. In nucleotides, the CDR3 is TGTGCCAGCGGGGGGGGGCCCCAGAACACCGGGGAGCTGTTTTTT.

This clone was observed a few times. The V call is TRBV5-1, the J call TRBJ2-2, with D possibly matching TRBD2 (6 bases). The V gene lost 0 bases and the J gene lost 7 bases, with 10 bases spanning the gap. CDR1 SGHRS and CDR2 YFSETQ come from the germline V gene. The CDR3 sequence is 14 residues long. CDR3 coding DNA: TGCGCCAGCAGCTTGGCCGGCGGGGTCGGGGAGCTGTTTTTT. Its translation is CASSLAGGVGELFF.

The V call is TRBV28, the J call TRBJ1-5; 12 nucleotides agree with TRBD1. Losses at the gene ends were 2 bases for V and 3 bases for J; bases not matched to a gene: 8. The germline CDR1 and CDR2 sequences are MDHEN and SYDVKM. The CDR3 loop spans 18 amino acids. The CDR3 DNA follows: TGTGCCAGCAGTTTACCCAGGTCGGGACAGGGGGCCAATCAGCCCCAGCATTTT. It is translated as CASSLPRSGQGANQPQHF.

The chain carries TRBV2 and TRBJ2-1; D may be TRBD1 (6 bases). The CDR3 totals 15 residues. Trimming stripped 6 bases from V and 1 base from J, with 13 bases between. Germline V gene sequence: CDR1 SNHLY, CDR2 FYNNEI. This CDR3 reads CASRDDRRSYNEQFF. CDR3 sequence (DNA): TGTGCCAGCAGGGACGACAGGAGATCCTACAATGAGCAGTTCTTC.

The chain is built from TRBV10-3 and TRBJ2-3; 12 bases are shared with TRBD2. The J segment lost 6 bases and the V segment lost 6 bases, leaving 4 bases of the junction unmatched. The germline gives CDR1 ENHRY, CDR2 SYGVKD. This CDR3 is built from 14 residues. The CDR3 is CAIRLAGGEDTQYF. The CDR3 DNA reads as TGTGCCATCAGGCTAGCGGGGGGGGAGGATACGCAGTATTTT.

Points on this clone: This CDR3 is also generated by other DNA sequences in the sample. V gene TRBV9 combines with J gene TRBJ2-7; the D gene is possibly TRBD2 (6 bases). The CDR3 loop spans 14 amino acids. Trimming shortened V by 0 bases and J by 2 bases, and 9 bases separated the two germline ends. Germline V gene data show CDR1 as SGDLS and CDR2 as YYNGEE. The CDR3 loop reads CASSVGGGAYEQYF. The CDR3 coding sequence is TGTGCCAGCAGCGTAGGTGGAGGGGCCTACGAGCAGTACTTC.

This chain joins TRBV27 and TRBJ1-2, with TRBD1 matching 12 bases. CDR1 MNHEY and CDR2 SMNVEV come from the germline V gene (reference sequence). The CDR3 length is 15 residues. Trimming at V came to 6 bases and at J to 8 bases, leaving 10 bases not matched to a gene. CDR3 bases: TGTGCCAGCAGGGAAAGGGGACAGGGGGCGGAAGGCTACACCTTC. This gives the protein CASRERGQGAEGYTF.

In DNA form, the CDR3 reads TGTGCCAGCAGTTGGGGAGGAGTTGGAAACACCATATATTTT. This gives the protein CASSWGGVGNTIYF. The V call is TRBV25-1, the J call TRBJ1-3; unclear D gene. The CDR3 runs to 14 residues. Trimming took off 5 bases at V and 3 bases at J, with 11 bases between the two ends. CDR1 and CDR2 from the germline V gene are MGHDK and SYGVNS. The entire variable domain, with the rest obtained from reference TRBV25-1 and TRBJ1-3, is as follows: EADIYQTPRYLVIGTGKKITLECSQTMGHDKMYWYQQDPGMELHLIHYSYGVNSTEKGDLSSESTVSRIRTEHFPLTLESARPSHTSQYLCASSWGGVGNTIYFGEGSWLTVV.